One sample yielded the 18 T cell receptor beta chains listed below, sequenced in a study of blood T cell repertoires in COVID-19. TCRdb keeps only in-frame clones here, not all; method: immunoSEQ multiplex PCR. The sample gives about 250,000 clones, around nine tenths of which show up once; over 1.3% is in the top ten. The sample comprised peripheral blood. The receptors originated from an elderly man with acute or convalescent COVID-19.

The rearrangement uses TRBV28 and TRBJ1-6; 9 positions match TRBD1. The V segment lost 4 bases and the J segment 10 bases; nucleotides outside the gene matches: 11. Per the germline V gene, CDR1 is MDHEN and CDR2 is SYDVKM. This CDR3 comprises 16 residues. CDR3 in amino acids: CASSSGQGLEVSPLHF. The CDR3 bases are TGTGCCAGCAGTTCCGGACAGGGGCTAGAGGTATCACCCCTCCACTTT.

This clone has just one count. The rearrangement links TRBV3-1 (or the pseudogene TRBV3-2) to TRBJ2-1; tentatively, D is TRBD2 (5 bases). The CDR3 has 15 residues. Germline V gene sequence: CDR1 LGHDT, CDR2 YNNKEL (reference sequence). Between the trimmed V and J ends, which lost 4 bases and 0 bases, there was a span of 10 bases. CDR3 loop: CASSPGVSSYNEQFF. DNA for the CDR3: TGTGCCAGCAGCCCCGGGGTAAGCTCCTACAATGAGCAGTTCTTC.

Remarks on this clone: At the DNA level, this CDR3 is encoded by other sequences in the same sample as well. CDR3 in amino acids: CASSLEGGVNTEAFF. The CDR3 nucleotides read TGTGCCAGCAGCTTAGAAGGAGGAGTTAACACTGAAGCTTTCTTT. The rearrangement links TRBV11-2 to TRBJ1-1; D call uncertain. The CDR3 spans 15 residues. V gave up 0 bases and J gave up 2 bases, with 10 bases separating them. In germline, CDR1 is SGHAT, CDR2 FQNNGV.

The rearrangement links TRBV10-3 to TRBJ1-1, with D unresolved. The CDR3 loop spans 14 amino acids. Trimming took off 2 bases at V and 8 bases at J, with 15 bases between the two ends. CDR1 is ENHRY and CDR2 is SYGVKD in the germline V gene. The CDR3 nucleotides are TGTGCCATCAGTGAGGGGCTCCGAAGACCCGAAGCTTTCTTT. Encoded protein: CAISEGLRRPEAFF.

The rearrangement uses TRBV28 and TRBJ2-3; 9 bases map to TRBD2. The CDR3 runs to 18 residues. V shed 7 bases, J shed 0 bases, and the junction held 14 bases outside the gene matches. Germline V gene sequence: CDR1 MDHEN, CDR2 SYDVKM. The CDR3 loop is CASTHLLAGGTSTDTQYF. The DNA for the CDR3 is TGTGCCAGCACCCATTTGCTTGCGGGAGGGACTAGCACAGATACGCAGTATTTT.

The chain combines TRBV19 with TRBJ2-3, with 7 bases fitting TRBD1. Germline values: CDR1 LNHDA, CDR2 SQIVND (reference sequence). Trimming cost V 6 bases and J 4 bases; bases outside gene matches: 4. This CDR3 comprises 13 residues. The DNA of the CDR3 is TGTGCCAGTAGCTACAGGGGCGCAGATACGCAGTATTTT. It is translated as CASSYRGADTQYF. Together with reference TRBV19 and TRBJ2-3, the CDR3 gives the full variable domain: DGGITQSPKYLFRKEGQNVTLSCEQNLNHDAMYWYRQDPGQGLRLIYYSQIVNDFQKGDIAEGYSVSREKKESFPLTVTSAQKNPTAFYLCASSYRGADTQYFGPGTRLTVL.

The J gene is TRBJ2-2, the V gene TRBV7-2; no firm D call. The germline gives CDR1 SGHTA, CDR2 FQGNSA. Trimming shortened V by 1 base and J by 2 bases, and 8 bases separated the two germline ends. The CDR3 extends over 15 amino acids. The CDR3 DNA reads TGTGCCAGCAGCTTAGGGGCCTTAAACACCGGGGAGCTGTTTTTT. Amino acid sequence: CASSLGALNTGELFF.

For this clone: The same CDR3 arises from other DNA sequences in this sample as well. The CDR3, as DNA: TGTGCCAGCAGCGTAGCAGGGGAAGAGACCCAGTACTTC. Encoded protein: CASSVAGEETQYF. This rearrangement joins TRBV9 to TRBJ2-5; weak D call: TRBD1 (6 bases). Trimming stripped 0 bases from V and 3 bases from J, with 6 bases between. CDR3 length: 13 residues. CDR1 and CDR2 from the germline V gene are SGDLS and YYNGEE.

The CDR3 reads CASSYPLGTGNTEAFF. The CDR3 bases are TGTGCCAGCAGCTACCCCTTAGGGACAGGGAACACTGAAGCTTTCTTT. V and J are TRBV7-9 and TRBJ1-1; the match to TRBD1 covers 8 bases. This CDR3 contains 16 residues. Per the germline V gene, CDR1 is SEHNR and CDR2 is FQNEAQ (reference sequence). The ends lost 4 bases at V and 1 base at J; junction bases unmatched: 8.

This clone has more than one count but fewer than ten. The chain uses TRBV19 and TRBJ1-1, with 8 bases aligning to TRBD1. The CDR3 has 14 amino acids. The ends lost 5 bases at V and 5 bases at J; junction bases unmatched: 7. In germline, CDR1 is LNHDA, CDR2 SQIVND (reference sequence). The DNA of the CDR3 is TGTGCCAGTAGTCCACAGACAGGGGTGACTGAAGCTTTCTTT. Encoded protein: CASSPQTGVTEAFF.

This rearrangement joins TRBV9 to TRBJ2-1; no definite D call. The germline gives CDR1 SGDLS, CDR2 YYNGEE. V was clipped by 1 base and J by 6 bases, with 14 bases between them. This CDR3 contains 15 residues. The CDR3 sequence is CASSVSASTPNEQFF. The CDR3, as DNA: TGTGCCAGCAGCGTATCGGCTAGTACCCCCAATGAGCAGTTCTTC.

J is TRBJ2-7 and V is TRBV6-5, with D perhaps matching TRBD1 (5 bases). The V end lost 4 bases, the J end lost 0 bases, and 13 bases lay between the germline ends. Germline V gene data show CDR1 as MNHEY and CDR2 as SVGAGI. CDR3 length: 15 amino acids. The CDR3 loop is CASSWGGTSSYEQYF. CDR3 coding DNA: TGTGCCAGCAGTTGGGGCGGAACCTCCTCCTACGAGCAGTACTTC.

The V and J genes are TRBV9 and TRBJ1-1; 7 bases match TRBD1. The CDR3 sequence is 14 residues long. J gave up 1 base and V 4 bases, and 4 bases lay outside the gene matches. Germline V CDR1 and CDR2: SGDLS, YYNGEE. CDR3 amino acids: CASSLRQGNTEAFF. In nucleotides, the CDR3 is TGTGCCAGCAGCCTCCGACAGGGGAACACTGAAGCTTTCTTT.

The chain joins TRBV11-1 to TRBJ2-6; no clear D gene. Germline CDR1 reads SGHAT; CDR2 reads FQDESV (reference sequence). V was cut by 3 bases and J by 0 bases, with 9 bases left in between. The CDR3 runs to 16 residues. This CDR3 is CASSFDGFSGANVLTF. CDR3 nucleotide sequence: TGTGCCAGCAGCTTTGACGGGTTCTCTGGGGCCAACGTCCTGACTTTC.

The rearrangement links TRBV3-1 (or the pseudogene TRBV3-2) to TRBJ2-2; D is uncertain. Trimming pared 1 base from V and 5 bases from J, leaving 8 bases between. The CDR3 has 14 residues. The germline V gene encodes CDR1 LGHDT and CDR2 YNNKEL (reference sequence). The CDR3 loop reads CASSQVGETGELFF. The CDR3 nucleotides are TGTGCCAGCAGCCAAGTCGGAGAAACCGGGGAGCTGTTTTTT.

This chain uses TRBV9 with TRBJ2-7, with TRBD2 identical over 7 bases. Trimming at V came to 1 base and at J to 6 bases, leaving 4 bases not matched to a gene. The CDR3 runs to 13 residues. Per the germline V gene, CDR1 is SGDLS and CDR2 is YYNGEE. The chain's CDR3 is CASSVRLAGEQYF. CDR3 nucleotides: TGTGCCAGCAGCGTACGATTAGCGGGCGAGCAGTACTTC.

The rearrangement joins TRBV19 to TRBJ1-2, with 7 nucleotides matching TRBD1. Per the germline V gene, CDR1 is LNHDA and CDR2 is SQIVND (reference sequence). The CDR3 covers 15 residues. V gave up 5 bases and J gave up 0 bases; unmatched junction bases: 6. The CDR3 loop is CASSAPGQPNYGYTF. DNA of the CDR3: TGTGCCAGTAGTGCACCGGGACAGCCTAACTATGGCTACACCTTC.

In nucleotides, the CDR3 is TGTGCCAGCAACGAAGAGGGACAGGCACGAAGGGAGCAGTTCTTC. Translated, it gives CASNEEGQARREQFF. The gene calls are TRBV9 and TRBJ2-1, with 8 bases that match TRBD1. Germline lookup yields CDR1 SGDLS and CDR2 YYNGEE. CDR3 length: 15 residues. V lost 6 bases to trimming and J lost 10 bases; unmatched junction nucleotides: 15.